Below are 21 T cell receptor beta chains sequenced from a single sample in a study of CD8+CD57+ T cells in acquired aplastic anemia. Genomic DNA provided the template from which TCR beta VDJ and CDR3 profiles were obtained. In TCRdb, the reads were re-called with MiXCR into one record per CDR3 protein. This table has around 170,000 distinct CDR3 sequences, about three fifths appearing once. Source material: sorted CD4+, CD8+, or CD8+CD57+ T cells (not recorded which) from PBMCs. Source of these receptors: a human donor in good health.

Of note for this clonotype: This may be a read error: a much more frequent sequence differs by one nucleotide. The conserved phenylalanine or tryptophan is not found at the CDR3 terminus, so this likely reflects a read error. The chain is built from TRBV6-6 and TRBJ2-2, with D perhaps TRBD1 (6 bases). The germline V and J ends were trimmed by 5 bases and 1 base, with 11 bases remaining between them. The CDR3 extends over 15 amino acids. Germline loops: CDR1 MNHNY, CDR2 SVGAGI (reference sequence). CDR3 DNA sequence: TGTGCCAGCAGTGACCCACAGGGGAACACCGGGGAGCTGTTTCTT. Encoded protein: CASSDPQGNTGELFL.

This clonotype came up a few times. J is TRBJ2-5 and V is TRBV11-2; D is perhaps TRBD2 (6 bases). Germline V gene data show CDR1 as SGHAT and CDR2 as FQNNGV. V lost 2 bases to trimming and J lost 7 bases, with 20 bases between them. The CDR3 sequence is 16 residues long. The CDR3 DNA reads as TGTGCCAGCAGCTTATTCGCTGGCGCGGGACTCAGGACCCAGTACTTC. As protein: CASSLFAGAGLRTQYF.

This chain joins TRBV7-3 and TRBJ2-3; D is possibly TRBD2 (6 bases). V was cut by 5 bases and J by 1 base, with 13 bases left in between. The germline CDR1 and CDR2 sequences are SGHTA and FQGTGA. CDR3 length: 15 residues. The CDR3 loop is CASSPDGGGTDTQYF. CDR3 sequence (DNA): TGTGCCAGCAGCCCGGACGGGGGAGGCACAGATACGCAGTATTTT.

V gene TRBV9 combines with J gene TRBJ1-1; D remains ambiguous. Looked up from germline, CDR1 is SGDLS and CDR2 is YYNGEE. This CDR3 contains 13 residues. V lost 1 base and J 5 bases, leaving 9 bases between the germline ends. The CDR3 sequence: CASSVQLGTEAFF. CDR3 nucleotides: TGTGCCAGCAGCGTACAGTTGGGGACTGAAGCTTTCTTT.

The rearrangement uses TRBV7-2 and TRBJ1-1; the D gene is possibly TRBD1 (5 bases). Trimming took off 10 bases at V and 4 bases at J, with 16 bases between the two ends. Germline V gene lookup returns CDR1 SGHTA and CDR2 FQGNSA. The CDR3 spans 13 residues. The CDR3 spells CATANQGGTEAFF. In nucleotides, the CDR3 is TGTGCCACCGCGAACCAGGGAGGCACTGAAGCTTTCTTT.

This sequence joins TRBV9 and TRBJ1-5; 9 nucleotides agree with TRBD1. Germline trimming cut 4 bases from V and 5 bases from J; bases unmatched to any gene: 4. This CDR3 is built from 14 residues. The germline V gene has CDR1 SGDLS and CDR2 YYNGEE. CDR3 loop: CASSRDRADQPQHF. In DNA form, the CDR3 reads TGTGCCAGCAGCCGGGACAGGGCGGATCAGCCCCAGCATTTT.

The genes are TRBV10-3 and TRBJ2-1; D is perhaps TRBD2 (6 bases). This CDR3 has 14 amino acids. Trimming removed 4 bases from V and 5 bases from J, with 12 bases in between. Germline-derived CDR1 and CDR2 are ENHRY and SYGVKD. This CDR3 is CAISGAGKNNEQFF. CDR3 coding DNA: TGTGCCATCAGTGGGGCGGGGAAAAACAATGAGCAGTTCTTC.

This clonotype was counted at least ten times. This chain joins TRBV20-1 and TRBJ2-7; weak D call: TRBD1 (6 bases). This CDR3 has 12 residues. Germline V CDR1 and CDR2: DFQATT, SNEGSKA (reference sequence). CDR3 DNA sequence: TGCGGATTAAGGACAGAACTCTACGAGCAGTACTTC. Protein sequence: CGLRTELYEQYF.

This rearrangement joins TRBV20-1 to TRBJ2-7; no clear D. This CDR3 has 11 amino acids. CDR1 and CDR2 from the germline V gene are DFQATT and SNEGSKA (reference sequence). V dropped 6 bases and J dropped 6 bases, with 12 bases sitting between them. The chain's CDR3 is CSAPAPGEQYF. CDR3 DNA sequence: TGCAGTGCACCCGCCCCGGGCGAGCAGTACTTC.

About this clonotype: As the CDR3 is not closed by the conserved phenylalanine or tryptophan, this likely results from a read error. No DNA is shown, since the ends of the CDR3 on it are uncertain; the CDR3 is the one TCRdb lists. The chain joins TRBV2 to TRBJ1-4. The CDR3 is 10 residues long, counting both termini. Looked up from germline, CDR1 is SNHLY and CDR2 is FYNNEI. CDR3 in amino acids: CASTLARSGL.

This chain connects TRBV10-3 to TRBJ1-2; 7 nucleotides line up with TRBD1. V dropped 3 bases and J dropped 5; count of bases not matched to a gene: 6. The CDR3 is 14 amino acids. Looked up from germline, CDR1 is ENHRY and CDR2 is SYGVKD. DNA for the CDR3: TGTGCCATCAGTGAAACAGGGGAGGGGTATGGCTACACCTTC. Its protein is CAISETGEGYGYTF.

This clonotype was recorded at least ten times. The chain recombines TRBV2 with TRBJ2-3; 10 bases align to TRBD2. CDR3 length: 16 amino acids. Trimming removed 5 bases from V and 2 bases from J; junction bases left unmatched: 7. Germline assignment: CDR1 SNHLY and CDR2 FYNNEI. The CDR3 DNA sequence: TGTGCCAGCAGTCTTGTACTAGCGGGGAACACAGATACGCAGTATTTT. This gives the protein CASSLVLAGNTDTQYF.

This clonotype appeared many times. The chain combines TRBV7-8 with TRBJ2-6; no firm D call. CDR1 is SGHVS and CDR2 is FQNEAQ in the germline V gene. The V end lost 3 bases, the J end lost 0 bases, and 9 bases lay between the germline ends. This CDR3 spans 16 amino acids. The CDR3 sequence: CASSFAMSSGANVLTF. The CDR3 nucleotides are TGTGCCAGCAGCTTCGCTATGAGCTCTGGGGCCAACGTCCTGACTTTC.

This chain connects TRBV2 to TRBJ2-1, with D perhaps matching TRBD2 (5 bases). Trimming cost V 7 bases and J 7 bases, with 11 bases left between them. The CDR3 runs to 12 residues. Per the germline V gene, CDR1 is SNHLY and CDR2 is FYNNEI. In DNA form, the CDR3 reads TGTGCCAGCACCGAGGGTAGGAATGAGCAGTTCTTC. As protein: CASTEGRNEQFF.

J is TRBJ2-5 and V is TRBV25-1; D unresolved. V was cut by 3 bases and J by 4 bases, with 12 bases left in between. Germline assignment: CDR1 MGHDK and CDR2 SYGVNS. The CDR3 contains 14 residues. CDR3 region: CASSDDLSPETQYF. CDR3 sequence (DNA): TGTGCCAGCAGTGATGACCTTAGCCCAGAGACCCAGTACTTC.

The chain is built from TRBV7-9 and TRBJ2-3; D might be TRBD2 (6 bases). Trimming stripped 4 bases from V and 4 bases from J, with 9 bases between. CDR3 length equals 13 residues. Germline V gene lookup returns CDR1 SEHNR and CDR2 FQNEAQ (reference sequence). The CDR3 spells CASSWDFADTQYF. CDR3 DNA sequence: TGTGCCAGCAGCTGGGACTTCGCAGATACGCAGTATTTT. Complete variable domain (other parts from reference TRBV7-9 and TRBJ2-3): DTGVSQNPRHKITKRGQNVTFRCDPISEHNRLYWYRQTLGQGPEFLTYFQNEAQLEKSRLLSDRFSAERPKGSFSTLEIQRTEQGDSAMYLCASSWDFADTQYFGPGTRLTVL.

This clonotype was picked up many times. This rearrangement joins TRBV12-3 or TRBV12-4 to TRBJ2-7; D gene ambiguous. Trimming left V 1 base short and J 2 bases short, with 9 bases between. The CDR3 spans 14 residues. CDR3 protein: CASSLVGSPYEQYF. DNA for the CDR3: TGTGCCAGCAGTTTAGTGGGCAGCCCCTACGAGCAGTACTTC.

This clonotype has at least ten counts. The chain carries TRBV2 and TRBJ2-7; no clear D. Germline V gives CDR1 SNHLY, CDR2 FYNNEI. The CDR3 contains 17 residues. V was pared by 1 base and J by 0 bases, with 16 bases between. The DNA for the CDR3 is TGTGCCAGCAGTGAAGGGCCCGGAGAACGCATCTCCTACGAGCAGTACTTC. Encoded protein: CASSEGPGERISYEQYF.

The rearrangement joins TRBV19 to TRBJ2-7; 11 positions match TRBD2. The V gene end was trimmed by 2 bases and the J gene end by 2 bases; junction bases not matched to a gene: 2. CDR3 size: 15 residues. CDR1 is LNHDA and CDR2 is SQIVND in the germline V gene (reference sequence). In nucleotides, the CDR3 is TGTGCCAGTAGTATACTAGCGGGAGGTACCTACGAGCAGTACTTC. Its protein product is CASSILAGGTYEQYF.

This chain joins TRBV11-2 and TRBJ1-1; D remains unclear. The CDR3 is 13 residues long. V lost 3 bases to trimming and J lost 3 bases, with 8 bases between them. Germline V gives CDR1 SGHAT, CDR2 FQNNGV. The CDR3 loop reads CASSLREDTEAFF. CDR3 nucleotides: TGTGCCAGCAGCTTGAGAGAGGACACTGAAGCTTTCTTT.

The chain uses TRBV19 and TRBJ1-2; D is ambiguous. The germline V gene has CDR1 LNHDA and CDR2 SQIVND (reference sequence). V was clipped by 8 bases and J by 6 bases, with 22 bases between them. This CDR3 contains 15 residues. In nucleotides, the CDR3 is TGTGCCAGTTCACCCTTTGAGGCGGTTGGGGATGGCTACACCTTC. Its translation: CASSPFEAVGDGYTF.